One TCR beta chain is described in this entry. Its antigen remains unidentified. Within one base of it there is no much larger clone, and no base qualities were kept. Genomic DNA was isolated from the sorted cells so that the TCRbeta CDR3 region could be sequenced. The immunoSEQ Assay was used to sequence the TCRbeta CDR3 regions. TCRdb stores this immuneACCESS table with in-frame sequences only. Part of the clones is absent; in the studies checked, under half of the shortfall reflects unresolved V genes, and no reason is known for the rest. Present in this sample are roughly 90,000 clones, around nine tenths of which were seen just once. The top ten hold approximately 1.5% of the sample. This entry comes from a study of OX40 agonist ivuxolimab in advanced cancers. As for the study more broadly: The costimulatory receptor OX40 (CD134) was targeted by ivuxolimab, a fully human IgG2 agonistic monoclonal antibody. Intravenous ivuxolimab was administered to patients every 2 weeks at six dose levels: 0.01, 0.1, 0.3, 1.5, 3 and 10 mg/kg. Of the approximately 54 dose-escalation patients, hepatocellular carcinoma was present in roughly 19, melanoma in around 15, renal cell carcinoma in 9 and head and neck cancer in 9. In the dose-escalation cohort, about four fifths of patients were male, and the mean age was 60 years with a range of roughly 20 to 80. Prior anti-PD-1, anti-PD-L1 or anti-CTLA-4 therapy was permitted, and about 40% of dose-escalation patients had received checkpoint inhibitors. Partial responses occurred in three dose-escalation patients, of whom one had hepatocellular carcinoma and two had cutaneous melanoma. Peripheral TCRbeta sequencing was intended to test whether TCR sequence diversity was altered and clonal T-cell expansion was caused by ivuxolimab. The paper reports the monotherapy dose-escalation portion (N of about 50 patients) of the phase I ivuxolimab trial. What the study reported, not specific to this receptor: Clonal expansion of both CD4+ and CD8+ blood T cells was observed from baseline to week 6 at doses 0.1 to 3.0 mg/kg. After ivuxolimab, expanded clones were on average more numerous among CD8+ T cells than among CD4+ T cells. Which antigens the clonally expanded peripheral T cells were specific for was not determined. Low levels of normalized T-cell clonal expansion were also seen in some nonresponding patients. Partial responders in the 0.1-3.0 mg/kg groups had among the lowest normalized peripheral clonal expansion, especially among CD8+ T cells.

The trial excluded patients who had a history of autoimmune disease or who were on systemic immunosuppression. Peripheral blood for TCR sequencing was drawn from every dose cohort at baseline, at cycle 4 day 1 and at cycle 7 day 1. The samples were taken from a phase I, first-in-human, multicenter, open-label dose-escalation trial of ivuxolimab. Adults with locally advanced or metastatic melanoma, renal cell carcinoma, hepatocellular carcinoma or head and neck squamous cell carcinoma were enrolled in the trial. Before TCR sequencing, CD4+ T cells and CD8+ T cells from peripheral blood were sorted into separate populations. This sequence was found in an adult with an advanced solid tumor such as melanoma, head and neck, liver or kidney cancer. The sample here was CD4+ or CD8+ T cells sorted from blood, taken in a trial of the OX40 agonist ivuxolimab.

This receptor has the CDR3 CASSEGLEVDEQYF. The nucleotide sequence reads as follows: TGTGCCAGCAGTGAGGGACTAGAAGTCGACGAGCAGTACTTC. This chain joins TRBV25-1 to TRBJ2-7, with 8 central nucleotides matching TRBD2. Per the germline V gene, MGHDK is the CDR1 and SYGVNS is the CDR2. From cysteine to phenylalanine, the CDR3 is 14 amino acids long. The sequence is cut down to CDR3 DNA, 42 bases in frame from base 1. Unmatched junction bases come to 6, with V trimmed by 3 bases and J by 5 bases.